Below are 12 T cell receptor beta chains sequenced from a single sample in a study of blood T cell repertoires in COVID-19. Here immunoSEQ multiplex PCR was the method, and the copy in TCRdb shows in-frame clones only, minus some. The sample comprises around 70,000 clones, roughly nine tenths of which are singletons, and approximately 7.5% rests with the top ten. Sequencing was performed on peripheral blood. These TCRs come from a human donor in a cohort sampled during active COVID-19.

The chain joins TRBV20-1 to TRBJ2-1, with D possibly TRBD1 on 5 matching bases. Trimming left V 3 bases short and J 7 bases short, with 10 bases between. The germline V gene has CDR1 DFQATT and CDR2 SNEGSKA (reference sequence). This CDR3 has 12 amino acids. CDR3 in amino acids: CSASHQGNEQFF. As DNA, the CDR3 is TGCAGTGCTAGTCATCAGGGTAATGAGCAGTTCTTC.

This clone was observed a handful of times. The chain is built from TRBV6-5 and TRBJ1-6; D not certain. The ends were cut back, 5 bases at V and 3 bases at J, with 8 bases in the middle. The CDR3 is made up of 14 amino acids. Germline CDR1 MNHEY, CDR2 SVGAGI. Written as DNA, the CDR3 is TGTGCCAGCAGTACCGGGTTCTATAATTCACCCCTCCACTTT. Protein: CASSTGFYNSPLHF.

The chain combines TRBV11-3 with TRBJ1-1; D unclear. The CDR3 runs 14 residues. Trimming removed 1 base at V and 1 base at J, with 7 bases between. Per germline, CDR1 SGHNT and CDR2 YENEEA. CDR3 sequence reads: CASSLGRQNTEAFF. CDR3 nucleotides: TGTGCCAGCAGCTTAGGACGACAGAACACTGAAGCTTTCTTT.

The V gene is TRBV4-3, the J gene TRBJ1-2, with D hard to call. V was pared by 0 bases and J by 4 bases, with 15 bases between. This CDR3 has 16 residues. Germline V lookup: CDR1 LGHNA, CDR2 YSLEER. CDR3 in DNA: TGCGCCAGCAGCCAAGAAGAAGGGCCCGCGGGCTATGGCTACACCTTC. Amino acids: CASSQEEGPAGYGYTF.

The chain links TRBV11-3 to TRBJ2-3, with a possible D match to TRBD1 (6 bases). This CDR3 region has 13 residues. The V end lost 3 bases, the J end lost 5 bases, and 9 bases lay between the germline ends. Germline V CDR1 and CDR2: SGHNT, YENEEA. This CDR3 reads CASSFNREDTQYF. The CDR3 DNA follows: TGTGCCAGCAGCTTCAACAGGGAAGATACGCAGTATTTT.

CDR3 in DNA: TGTGCCAGCAGCTTAGCGTTAGTTAATGAAAAACTGTTTTTT. Its protein is CASSLALVNEKLFF. The chain couples TRBV7-6 to TRBJ1-4; the D is unclear. V was shortened by 0 bases and J by 4 bases, with 6 bases between the two germline ends. This CDR3 contains 14 residues. Germline V CDR1 and CDR2: SGHVS, FNYEAQ.

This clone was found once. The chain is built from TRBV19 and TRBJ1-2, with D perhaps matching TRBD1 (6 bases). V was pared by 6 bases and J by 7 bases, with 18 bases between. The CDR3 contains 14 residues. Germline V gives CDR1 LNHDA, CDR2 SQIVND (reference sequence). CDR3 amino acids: CASSLQGFDGGYTF. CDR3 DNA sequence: TGTGCCAGTAGCTTACAGGGATTCGATGGTGGCTACACCTTC.

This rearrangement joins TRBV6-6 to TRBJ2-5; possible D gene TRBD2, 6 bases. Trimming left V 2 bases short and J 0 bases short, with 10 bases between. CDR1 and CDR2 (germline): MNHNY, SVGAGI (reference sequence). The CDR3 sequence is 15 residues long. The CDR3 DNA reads TGTGCCAGCAGTTACCTTGGGACTGACCAAGAGACCCAGTACTTC. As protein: CASSYLGTDQETQYF.

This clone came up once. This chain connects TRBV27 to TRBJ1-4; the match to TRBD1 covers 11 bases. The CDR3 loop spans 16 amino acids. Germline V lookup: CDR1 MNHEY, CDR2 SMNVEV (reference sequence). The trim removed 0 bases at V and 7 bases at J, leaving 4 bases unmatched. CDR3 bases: TGTGCCAGCAGTTTATCCCGGGACAGGGGGGGTGAAAAACTGTTTTTT. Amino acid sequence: CASSLSRDRGGEKLFF.

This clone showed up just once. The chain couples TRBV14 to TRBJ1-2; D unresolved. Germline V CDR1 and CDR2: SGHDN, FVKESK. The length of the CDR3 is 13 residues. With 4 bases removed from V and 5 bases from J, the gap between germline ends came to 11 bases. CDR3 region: CASSPQLKYGYTF. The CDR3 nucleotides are TGTGCCAGCAGCCCACAGCTGAAATATGGCTACACCTTC.

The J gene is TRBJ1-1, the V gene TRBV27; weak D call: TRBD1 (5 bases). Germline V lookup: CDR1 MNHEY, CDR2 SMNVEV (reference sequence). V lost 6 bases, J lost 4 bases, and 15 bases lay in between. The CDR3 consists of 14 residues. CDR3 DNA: TGTGCCAGCAGGGGGTATAGGCAGGGCACTGAAGCTTTCTTT. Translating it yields CASRGYRQGTEAFF.

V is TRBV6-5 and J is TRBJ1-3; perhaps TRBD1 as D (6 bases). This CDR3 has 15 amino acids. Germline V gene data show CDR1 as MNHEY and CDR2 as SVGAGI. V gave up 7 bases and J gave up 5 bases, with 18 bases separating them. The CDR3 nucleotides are TGTGCCAGCACCAAAGGGGGTGGGAAACGAAACACCATATATTTT. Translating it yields CASTKGGGKRNTIYF.